This T cell receptor (beta chain) was recorded in a study of cytomegalovirus exposure and HLA in healthy donors. The study ran its PCR with 60 Vbeta and 13 Jbeta primers. This table comes from immunoSEQ multiplex PCR, and its TCRdb copy is limited to in-frame clones, with some not included. The repertoire holds 100,000 to 120,000 clones, with 65% to 85% as singletons. Comment on this clone: Its antigen is undetermined.

The CDR3 consists of 16 residues. Germline CDR1 and CDR2: MNHNS and SASEGT. V lost 1 base and J 5 bases, leaving 17 bases between the germline ends. Findings and caveats of the study: In an earlier analysis, productive rearrangement rates for most beta V segments clustered near 87% or 30%. In vitro data verified a few CMV-associated chains as specific for CMV antigens. After further analysis at a later stage, roughly 16,000 TCR beta sequences were associated with HLA alleles at 0.05 false discovery rate.

Sequencing was performed on PBMCs. The chain employs TRBV6-1 and TRBJ1-2; D unresolved. The TCR originated in a woman in her 30s in good health and CMV-seropositive. This CDR3 reads CASSEGRTDLNYGYTF. For the CDR3, the DNA is TGTGCCAGCAGTGAAGGCAGAACCGACTTAAATTATGGCTACACCTTC.